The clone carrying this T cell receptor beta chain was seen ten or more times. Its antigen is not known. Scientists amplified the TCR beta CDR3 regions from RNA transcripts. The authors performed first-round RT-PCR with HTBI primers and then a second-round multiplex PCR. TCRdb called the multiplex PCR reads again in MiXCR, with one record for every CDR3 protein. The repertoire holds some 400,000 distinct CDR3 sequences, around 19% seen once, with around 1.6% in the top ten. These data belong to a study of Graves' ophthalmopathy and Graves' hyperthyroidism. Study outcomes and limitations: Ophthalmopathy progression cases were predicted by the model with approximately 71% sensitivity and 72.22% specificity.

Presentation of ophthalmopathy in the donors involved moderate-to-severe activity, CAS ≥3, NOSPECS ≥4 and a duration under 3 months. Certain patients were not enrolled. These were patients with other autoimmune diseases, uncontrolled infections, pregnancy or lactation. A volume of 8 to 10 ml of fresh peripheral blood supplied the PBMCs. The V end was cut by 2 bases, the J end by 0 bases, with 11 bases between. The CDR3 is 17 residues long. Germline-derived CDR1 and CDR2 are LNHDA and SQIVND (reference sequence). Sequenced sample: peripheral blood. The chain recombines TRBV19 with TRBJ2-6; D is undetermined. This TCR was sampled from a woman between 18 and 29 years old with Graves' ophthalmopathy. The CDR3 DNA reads TGTGCCAGTAGTATAACCGGGTCCTTCTCTGGGGCCAACGTCCTGACTTTC. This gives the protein CASSITGSFSGANVLTF.